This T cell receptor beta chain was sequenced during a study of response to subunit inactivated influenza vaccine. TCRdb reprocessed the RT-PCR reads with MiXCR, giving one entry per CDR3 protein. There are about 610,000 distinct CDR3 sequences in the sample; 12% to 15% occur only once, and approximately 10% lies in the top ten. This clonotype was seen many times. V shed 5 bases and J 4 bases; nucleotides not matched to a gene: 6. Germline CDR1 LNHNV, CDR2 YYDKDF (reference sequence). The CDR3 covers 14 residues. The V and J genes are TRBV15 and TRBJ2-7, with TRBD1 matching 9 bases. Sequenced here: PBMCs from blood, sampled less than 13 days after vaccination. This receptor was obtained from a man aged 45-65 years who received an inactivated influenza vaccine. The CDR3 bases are TGTGCCACCAGCCAAGACAGGGGGATTTACGAGCAGTACTTC. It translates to CATSQDRGIYEQYF.